This T cell receptor (beta chain) was identified during a study of glioma-infiltrating T cells. Study-wide context: Dexamethasone exposure before glioma surgery was limited to six or fewer days.

Worth noting for this clonotype: Its antigen is undetermined.

The iRepertoire nested amplicon-rescue multiplex PCR amplified TCR alpha and beta CDR3s from RNA. TCRdb passed the multiplex PCR reads through MiXCR, listing each CDR3 protein once. The table has a few hundred thousand distinct CDR3 sequences, 41% seen once. Study outcomes and limitations: Above-expected tissue-blood divergence occurred in all gliomas, most in low-grade ones.

The TCR comes from a human donor with low-grade glioma or glioblastoma, undergoing nonglioma brain surgery, or in good health (not recorded which). Sequenced sample: glioma tissue, nonneoplastic brain tissue, or PBMCs (not recorded which).

The CDR3 DNA is TGCAGTGATACCAACAGGGGATTCAGCACAGATACGCAGTATTTT. Translating gives CSDTNRGFSTDTQYF. The gene calls are TRBV20-1 and TRBJ2-3; TRBD1 agrees at 7 bases. Germline loops: CDR1 DFQATT, CDR2 SNEGSKA (reference sequence). The V gene end was trimmed by 7 bases and the J gene end by 0 bases; junction bases not matched to a gene: 10. The CDR3 extends over 15 amino acids.